These 8 T cell receptor beta chains were sequenced from one sample in a study of cytomegalovirus exposure and HLA in healthy donors. This PCR relied on a set of 60 Vbeta primers and 13 Jbeta primers. Generated by immunoSEQ multiplex PCR, the TCRdb table keeps only in-frame clones and is missing some. The data show under 200,000 clones, with 75% to 90% seen just once and nearly 2% held by the top ten. Sequenced input: PBMCs. The receptors here all came from a young woman in good health and CMV-seronegative.

V gene TRBV9 combines with J gene TRBJ2-3; TRBD2 is a possible D gene (6 bases). The V gene's germline CDR1 is SGDLS and CDR2 YYNGEE. The CDR3 totals 16 residues. Trimming left V 3 bases short and J 0 bases short, with 14 bases between. CDR3 nucleotide sequence: TGTGCCAGCAGCGCAACGGGACTGCCTAGCACAGATACGCAGTATTTT. Its protein is CASSATGLPSTDTQYF.

This sequence joins TRBV28 and TRBJ1-1, with D possibly TRBD1 on 5 matching bases. With 5 bases removed from V and 0 bases from J, the gap between germline ends came to 16 bases. Germline CDR1 is MDHEN and CDR2 is SYDVKM. The CDR3 totals 16 residues. CDR3 in DNA: TGTGCCAGCAGTCCCCGGGGGGAACTCCTGAACACTGAAGCTTTCTTT. This gives the protein CASSPRGELLNTEAFF.

The gene calls are TRBV7-9 and TRBJ2-1; 9 bases are a match to TRBD1. This CDR3 spans 15 amino acids. The J segment lost 11 bases and the V segment lost 3 bases, leaving 11 bases of the junction unmatched. CDR1 and CDR2 (germline): SEHNR, FQNEAQ (reference sequence). In DNA form, the CDR3 reads TGTGCCAGCAGCTTTGGTTCGGGACAGGGCTCAAAGCAGTTCTTC. It encodes CASSFGSGQGSKQFF.

J is TRBJ2-7 and V is TRBV27; 8 nucleotides line up with TRBD2. The J segment lost 6 bases and the V segment lost 5 bases, leaving 9 bases of the junction unmatched. Germline loops: CDR1 MNHEY, CDR2 SMNVEV (reference sequence). The CDR3 extends over 14 amino acids. CDR3: CASSPNNRGGEQYF. The CDR3 coding sequence is TGTGCCAGCAGTCCCAATAATCGGGGGGGCGAGCAGTACTTC.

The chain couples TRBV2 to TRBJ2-3, with TRBD2 as a possible D gene (7 bases). CDR1 SNHLY and CDR2 FYNNEI come from the germline V gene. CDR3 length: 14 residues. V was pared by 7 bases and J by 4 bases, with 15 bases between. The CDR3 reads CASNYRAGADTQYF. In DNA form, the CDR3 reads TGTGCCAGCAATTACAGGGCGGGGGCAGATACGCAGTATTTT. Drawing the rest from reference TRBV2 and TRBJ2-3, the complete variable domain is EPEVTQTPSHQVTQMGQEVILRCVPISNHLYFYWYRQILGQKVEFLVSFYNNEISEKSEIFDDQFSVERPDGSNFTLKIRSTKLEDSAMYFCASNYRAGADTQYFGPGTRLTVL.

J is TRBJ1-2 and V is TRBV2; D is perhaps TRBD1 (5 bases). This CDR3 is 13 amino acids long. CDR1 is SNHLY and CDR2 is FYNNEI in the germline V gene. Between the trimmed V and J ends, which lost 4 bases and 4 bases, there was a span of 10 bases. CDR3 region: CASSGGDPYGYTF. CDR3 nucleotides: TGTGCCAGCAGTGGGGGGGACCCCTATGGCTACACCTTC.

The rearrangement uses TRBV29-1 and TRBJ1-2, with 7 bases fitting TRBD1. This CDR3 is 12 amino acids long. Germline lookup yields CDR1 SQVTM and CDR2 ANQGSEA. V gave up 5 bases and J gave up 4 bases; unmatched junction bases: 4. The CDR3, as DNA: TGCAGCGTTTCCGAGGGGGCCTATGGCTACACCTTC. Translated: CSVSEGAYGYTF.

V gene TRBV4-1 combines with J gene TRBJ2-1; 14 nucleotides agree with TRBD2. With 6 bases clipped from V and 8 bases from J, the junction kept 6 bases outside the gene matches. This CDR3 is 15 amino acids long. Germline V gene sequence: CDR1 MGHRA, CDR2 YSYEKL. The CDR3 reads CASSSGTSGGHEQFF. Written as DNA, the CDR3 is TGCGCCAGCAGTTCCGGGACTAGCGGGGGCCATGAGCAGTTCTTC.